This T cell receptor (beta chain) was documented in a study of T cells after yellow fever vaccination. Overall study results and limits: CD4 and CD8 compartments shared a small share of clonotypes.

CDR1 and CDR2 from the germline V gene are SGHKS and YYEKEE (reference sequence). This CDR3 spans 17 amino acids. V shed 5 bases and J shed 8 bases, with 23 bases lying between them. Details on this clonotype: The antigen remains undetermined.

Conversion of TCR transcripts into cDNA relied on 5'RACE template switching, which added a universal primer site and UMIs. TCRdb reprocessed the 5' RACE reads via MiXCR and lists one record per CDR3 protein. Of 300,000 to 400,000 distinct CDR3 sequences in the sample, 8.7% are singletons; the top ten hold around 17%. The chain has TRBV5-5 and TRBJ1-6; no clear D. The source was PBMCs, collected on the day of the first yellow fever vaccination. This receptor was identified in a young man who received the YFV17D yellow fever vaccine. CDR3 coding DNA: TGTGCCAGCAGGTTGCTCCCGTCCGCTAACCTATATTCACCCCTCCACTTT. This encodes CASRLLPSANLYSPLHF.